This is a list of T cell receptor beta chains from one sample in a study of T cell changes during pregnancy in multiple sclerosis. This table comes from immunoSEQ multiplex PCR, and its TCRdb copy is limited to in-frame clones, with some not included. The sample records tens of thousands of clones, about 93% being singletons. This specimen was peripheral blood, taken after pregnancy. The receptors come from a female donor in good health, enrolled as a control in a pregnancy study. The CDR3 runs from the conserved cysteine through the conserved F or W. A D gene is named only where the DNA matches it firmly. Size is stated for part of the rows, as once, few or many counts, or as a class when the clone is expanded.

>TRBV11-2|TRBD2|.|TRBJ2-4
TGTGCCAGCAGCTCTCTAGCGGGAAGGAGGCTAGCCAAAAACATTCAGTACTTC
CASSSLAGRRLAKNIQYF
>TRBV5-1|.|.|TRBJ2-7
TGCGCCAGCAGCTTGGGGGGGGACTACGAGCAGTACTTC
CASSLGGDYEQYF
>TRBV5-4|TRBD2|.|TRBJ2-7
TGTGCCAGCAGCGTGACTAGCGGGAGGCTCGGGGACGAGCAGTACTTC
CASSVTSGRLGDEQYF
>TRBV29-1|.|.|TRBJ1-2
TGCAGCGGCACCGGGAGCGGCGACGGCTACACCTTC
CSGTGSGDGYTF
>TRBV9|.|.|TRBJ1-1
TGTGCCAGCAGCGTAGGGCGAGGGACTGAAGCTTTCTTT
CASSVGRGTEAFF
>TRBV7-8|.|.|TRBJ1-2
TGTGCCAGCAGCTCCGGTCGAGGGAGCATTAACTATGGCTACACCTTC
CASSSGRGSINYGYTF
>TRBV4-1|.|.|TRBJ2-7
TGCGCCAGCAGCCATGTGTTAGCGCTCTCCTACGAGCAGTACTTC
CASSHVLALSYEQYF
>TRBV5-5|TRBD2|.|TRBJ2-5
TGTGCCAGCAGCCAGGGACTAGCGGGAGGAGAGACCCAGTACTTC
CASSQGLAGGETQYF
>TRBV9|.|.|TRBJ2-7
TGTGCCAGCAGCGTAGTGCCGGGATTCAGCACCTACGAGCAGTACTTC
CASSVVPGFSTYEQYF
>TRBV14|.|once|TRBJ2-5
TGTGCCAGCAGCCGACATGAAACCAAAGAGACCCAGTACTTC
CASSRHETKETQYF
>TRBV4-1|TRBD2|.|TRBJ2-1
TGCGCCAGCAGCCAAGATCGAGGACTAGCGGGAGGCCCCCGCTCCTACAATGAGCAGTTCTTC
CASSQDRGLAGGPRSYNEQFF
>TRBV2|.|.|TRBJ2-7
TGTGCCAGCACCGGGACATCGAACTACGAGCAGTACTTC
CASTGTSNYEQYF
>TRBV4-1|.|.|TRBJ1-4
TGCGCCAGCAGCCACCTACGCGGGGGGGCCGGTGAAAAACTGTTTTTT
CASSHLRGGAGEKLFF
>TRBV14|TRBD1|.|TRBJ2-3
TGTGCCAGCAGCCTTCGGGACAGGGAGACGCAGTATTTT
CASSLRDRETQYF
>TRBV9|.|once|TRBJ1-1
TGTGCCAGCAGCGTAGTTAACTCAATGAACACTGAAGCTTTCTTT
CASSVVNSMNTEAFF
>TRBV4-2|TRBD2|.|TRBJ2-2
TGTGCCAGCAGCCAAGAGGGACTAGCGGGAGCTGGGGAGCTGTTTTTT
CASSQEGLAGAGELFF
>TRBV15|TRBD1|.|TRBJ2-7
TGTGCCACCACCCCAGATAGGGACAGGGGGAAATACGAGCAGTACTTC
CATTPDRDRGKYEQYF